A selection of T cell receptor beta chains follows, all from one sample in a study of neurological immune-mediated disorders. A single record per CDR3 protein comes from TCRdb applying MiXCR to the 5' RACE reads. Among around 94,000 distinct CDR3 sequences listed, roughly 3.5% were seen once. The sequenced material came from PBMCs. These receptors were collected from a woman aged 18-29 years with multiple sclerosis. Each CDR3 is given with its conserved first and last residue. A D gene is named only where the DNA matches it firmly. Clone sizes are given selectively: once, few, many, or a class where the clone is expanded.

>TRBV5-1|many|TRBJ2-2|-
CASSLGRTLNTGELFF
TGCGCCAGCAGCTTGGGACGGACTTTAAACACCGGGGAGCTGTTTTTT
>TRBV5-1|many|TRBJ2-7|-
CASSSEVPPGRSYEQYF
TGCGCCAGCAGCTCGGAGGTACCCCCGGGGAGATCCTACGAGCAGTACTTC
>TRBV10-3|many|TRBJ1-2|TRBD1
CAISHGQEPYGYTF
TGTGCCATCAGTCATGGACAGGAACCCTATGGCTACACCTTC
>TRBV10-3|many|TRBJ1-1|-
CAITDRSNTEAFF
TGTGCCATCACCGACAGGTCAAACACTGAAGCTTTCTTT
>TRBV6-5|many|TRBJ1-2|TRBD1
CASSYSGQAGGYTF
TGTGCCAGCAGTTACTCGGGACAGGCCGGTGGCTACACCTTC
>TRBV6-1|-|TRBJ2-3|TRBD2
CASSELRTSGMQDTQYF
TGTGCCAGCAGTGAGCTACGGACTAGCGGGATGCAAGATACGCAGTATTTT
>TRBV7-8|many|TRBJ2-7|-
CASSLSHSTYEQYF
TGTGCCAGCAGCTTAAGCCACTCAACCTACGAGCAGTACTTC
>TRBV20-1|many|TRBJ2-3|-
CSARDRTFSTDTQYF
TGCAGTGCTAGAGACAGGACGTTTAGCACAGATACGCAGTATTTT
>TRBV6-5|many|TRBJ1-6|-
CASSWDVRRSPLHF
TGTGCCAGCAGTTGGGACGTTCGGAGGTCACCCCTCCACTTT
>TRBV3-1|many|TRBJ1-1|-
CASSQRRGQGEAFF
TGTGCCAGCAGCCAGCGCCGGGGGCAAGGTGAAGCTTTCTTT
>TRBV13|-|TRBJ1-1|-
CASSTLPTNTEAFF
TGTGCCAGCAGCACCCTACCCACGAACACTGAAGCTTTCTTT
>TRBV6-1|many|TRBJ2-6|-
CASSGRPGANVLTF
TGTGCCAGCAGTGGGAGGCCTGGGGCCAACGTCCTGACTTTC
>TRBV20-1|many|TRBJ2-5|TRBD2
CSAGGLAGKETQYF
TGCAGTGCTGGAGGACTAGCGGGGAAAGAGACCCAGTACTTC
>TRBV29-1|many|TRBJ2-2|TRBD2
CSGRLAGHTGELFF
TGCAGCGGCCGACTAGCGGGGCACACCGGGGAGCTGTTTTTT
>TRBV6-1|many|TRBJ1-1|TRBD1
CASRGQGATEAFF
TGTGCCAGCAGGGGACAGGGGGCCACTGAAGCTTTCTTT
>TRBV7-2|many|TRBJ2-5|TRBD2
CASSFYLGGQETQYF
TGTGCCAGCAGCTTTTACCTCGGGGGGCAAGAGACCCAGTACTTC
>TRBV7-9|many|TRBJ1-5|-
CASSTAISNQPQHF
TGTGCCAGCAGCACAGCTATTAGCAATCAGCCCCAGCATTTT
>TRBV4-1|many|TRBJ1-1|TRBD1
CASSHDRAGTEAFF
TGCGCCAGCAGCCATGACAGGGCCGGAACTGAAGCTTTCTTT
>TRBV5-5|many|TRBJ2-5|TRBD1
CASSFIGQVFNQETQYF
TGTGCCAGCAGCTTCATCGGACAGGTCTTTAATCAAGAGACCCAGTACTTC
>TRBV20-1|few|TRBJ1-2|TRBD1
CSARDDRVFDYGYTF
TGCAGTGCTAGAGACGACAGGGTTTTTGACTATGGCTACACCTTC
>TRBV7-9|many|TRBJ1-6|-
CASTAGDAGRSPLHF
TGTGCCAGCACCGCGGGCGATGCGGGACGATCACCCCTCCACTTT
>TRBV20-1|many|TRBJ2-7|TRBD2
CSARGDSGRSEQYF
TGCAGTGCTAGAGGGGATAGCGGGAGAAGCGAGCAGTACTTC
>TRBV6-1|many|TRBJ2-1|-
CASNRDRLYNEQFF
TGTGCCAGCAACCGGGACCGCCTTTACAATGAGCAGTTCTTC
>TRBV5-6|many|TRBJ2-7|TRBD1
CASSLEAGGELEQYF
TGTGCCAGCAGCTTGGAGGCAGGGGGCGAGCTCGAGCAGTACTTC
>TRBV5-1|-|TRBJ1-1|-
CASSLVVGSNTEAFF
TGCGCCAGCAGCTTGGTTGTGGGGTCGAACACTGAAGCTTTCTTT
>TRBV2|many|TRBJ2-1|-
CASIGSSNEQFF
TGTGCCAGCATCGGCAGTTCCAATGAGCAGTTCTTC
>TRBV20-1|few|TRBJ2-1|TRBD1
CSARDNRGSDNEQFF
TGCAGTGCTAGAGATAACAGGGGATCCGACAATGAGCAGTTCTTC
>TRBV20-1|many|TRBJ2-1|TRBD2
CSARPLADSYNEQFF
TGCAGTGCTAGACCTCTAGCGGACTCCTACAATGAGCAGTTCTTC
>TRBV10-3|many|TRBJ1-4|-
CAISELAPQGTSTNEKLFF
TGTGCCATCAGTGAGTTAGCGCCCCAAGGGACCTCAACTAATGAAAAACTGTTTTTT
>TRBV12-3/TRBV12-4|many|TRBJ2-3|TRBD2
CASNPTSGGTDTQYF
TGTGCCAGCAACCCGACTAGCGGGGGCACAGATACGCAGTATTTT
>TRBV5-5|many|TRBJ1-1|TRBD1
CASSSPMDRGGEAFF
TGTGCCAGCAGCTCTCCAATGGACAGGGGAGGTGAAGCTTTCTTT
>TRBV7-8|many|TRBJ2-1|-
CASSPRSRVVNEQFF
TGTGCCAGCAGCCCACGGAGTCGAGTCGTCAATGAGCAGTTCTTC
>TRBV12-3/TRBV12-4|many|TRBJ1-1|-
CASSLSSEAFF
TGTGCCAGCAGTTTAAGTTCGGAGGCTTTCTTT
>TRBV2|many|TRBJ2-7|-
CASSEGQSSSYEQYF
TGTGCCAGCAGTGAAGGACAGTCGAGCTCCTACGAGCAGTACTTC
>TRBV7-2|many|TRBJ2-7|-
CASSFSPMTLDDEQYF
TGTGCCAGCAGCTTCAGCCCCATGACGTTGGACGACGAGCAGTACTTC
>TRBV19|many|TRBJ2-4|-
CASRGQNIQYF
TGTGCCAGTAGAGGGCAAAACATTCAGTACTTC
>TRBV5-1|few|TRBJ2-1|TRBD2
CASSSGTSSSGNEQFF
TGCGCCAGCAGCTCCGGGACTAGTTCCTCAGGCAATGAGCAGTTCTTC
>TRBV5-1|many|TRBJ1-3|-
CASRPDTSGNTIYF
TGCGCCAGCAGACCGGACACCTCTGGAAACACCATATATTTT
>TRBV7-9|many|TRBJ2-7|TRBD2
CASSLVVSGIKGNEQYF
TGTGCCAGCAGCTTAGTTGTTAGCGGGATTAAAGGAAACGAGCAGTACTTC
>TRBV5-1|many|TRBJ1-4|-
CASSSDSTNEKLFF
TGCGCCAGCAGCTCGGACAGCACTAATGAAAAACTGTTTTTT
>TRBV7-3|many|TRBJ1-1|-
CASSQTTGNTEAFF
TGTGCCAGCAGCCAAACTACAGGAAACACTGAAGCTTTCTTT
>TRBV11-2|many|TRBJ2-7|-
CASSPKGGGFEQYF
TGTGCCAGCAGCCCGAAGGGGGGGGGCTTCGAGCAGTACTTC
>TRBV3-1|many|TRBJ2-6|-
CASSQDPDRGANVLTF
TGTGCCAGCAGCCAAGATCCTGATCGCGGGGCCAACGTCCTGACTTTC
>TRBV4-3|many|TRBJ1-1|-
CASSPWEGRQGEAFF
TGCGCCAGCAGCCCTTGGGAAGGGAGGCAAGGTGAAGCTTTCTTT
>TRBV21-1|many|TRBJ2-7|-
CASSKIERDYEQYF
TGTGCCAGCAGCAAAATCGAGCGGGACTACGAGCAGTACTTC
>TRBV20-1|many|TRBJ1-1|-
CSARAPSSEAFF
TGCAGTGCTAGAGCCCCCTCTTCTGAAGCTTTCTTT
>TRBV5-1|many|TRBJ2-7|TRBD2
CASSPGTSGAEGYF
TGCGCCAGCAGTCCCGGGACTAGCGGGGCGGAGGGGTACTTC
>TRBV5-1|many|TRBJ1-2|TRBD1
CASSKPGQGGAEGYTF
TGCGCCAGCAGCAAACCGGGACAGGGGGGCGCGGAGGGCTACACCTTC
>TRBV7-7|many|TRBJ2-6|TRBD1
CASSSRDRGAGANVLTF
TGTGCCAGCAGCTCCCGGGACAGGGGAGCTGGGGCCAACGTCCTGACTTTC
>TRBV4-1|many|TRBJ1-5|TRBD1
CASSQGVLGTGVNQPQHF
TGCGCCAGCAGCCAGGGGGTGTTAGGGACAGGGGTAAATCAGCCCCAGCATTTT
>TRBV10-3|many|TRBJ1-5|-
CATRKQGLNQPQHF
TGTGCCACCCGAAAACAGGGTCTCAATCAGCCCCAGCATTTT
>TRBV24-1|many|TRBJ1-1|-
CATSARDEAFF
TGTGCCACCAGTGCGAGGGATGAAGCTTTCTTT